Below are 20 T cell receptor beta chains sequenced from a single sample in a study of blood T cell repertoires in COVID-19. Using immunoSEQ multiplex PCR, the repertoire was profiled, and TCRdb retains in-frame clones only, with some absent. This sample has approximately 150,000 clones, with around 87% found just once. Sequencing input: peripheral blood. The receptors here all came from a woman aged 50 to 60 with active or convalescent COVID-19.

This chain connects TRBV7-9 to TRBJ2-4, with TRBD1 matching 8 bases. Germline-derived CDR1 and CDR2 are SEHNR and FQNEAQ (reference sequence). The trim removed 5 bases at V and 3 bases at J, leaving 9 bases unmatched. The CDR3 length is 16 residues. The CDR3 region has the DNA TGTGCCAGCAGCATGGTCAGGGGGCTAGGCAAAAACATTCAGTACTTC. This encodes CASSMVRGLGKNIQYF.

V and J are TRBV19 and TRBJ1-5, with no clear D. The germline CDR1 and CDR2 sequences are LNHDA and SQIVND (reference sequence). The V end was cut by 5 bases, the J end by 4 bases, with 9 bases between. The CDR3 loop spans 13 amino acids. The CDR3 sequence: CASSPTRNQPQHF. In DNA, the CDR3 is TGTGCCAGTAGTCCCACGAGGAATCAGCCCCAGCATTTT.

This clone was recorded a few times. The chain recombines TRBV5-4 with TRBJ1-2; TRBD1 aligns across 9 bases. With 0 bases clipped from V and 6 bases from J, the junction kept 3 bases outside the gene matches. Germline CDR1 is SGHNT and CDR2 is YYREEE (reference sequence). There are 14 residues in the CDR3. DNA for the CDR3: TGTGCCAGCAGCTTGGACAGGGGGCGGGATGGCTACACCTTC. This translates into CASSLDRGRDGYTF. The entire variable domain, with the rest obtained from reference TRBV5-4 and TRBJ1-2, is as follows: ETGVTQSPTHLIKTRGQQVTLRCSSQSGHNTVSWYQQALGQGPQFIFQYYREEENGRGNFPPRFSGLQFPNYSSELNVNALELDDSALYLCASSLDRGRDGYTFGSGTRLTVV.

J is TRBJ1-5 and V is TRBV6-6; no reliable D call. The CDR3 is 17 residues long. CDR1 and CDR2 (germline): MNHNY, SVGAGI (reference sequence). The ends were cut back, 5 bases at V and 2 bases at J, with 19 bases in the middle. Written as DNA, the CDR3 is TGTGCCAGCAGTCCCCGAACATTGGGCTACGGCAATCAGCCCCAGCATTTT. It is translated as CASSPRTLGYGNQPQHF.

The chain has TRBV7-6 and TRBJ1-6, with TRBD1 matching over 9 bases. Germline V lookup: CDR1 SGHVS, CDR2 FNYEAQ. This CDR3 is 16 amino acids long. V dropped 5 bases and J dropped 4; count of bases not matched to a gene: 6. The CDR3 bases are TGTGCCAGCAGCCCTCGAGACAGGGGGTATAATTCACCCCTCCACTTT. It specifies CASSPRDRGYNSPLHF.

The chain has TRBV5-1 and TRBJ2-5; 9 bases are a match to TRBD2. From germline, CDR1 is SGHRS and CDR2 YFSETQ. V lost 3 bases to trimming and J lost 5 bases; unmatched junction nucleotides: 11. This CDR3 spans 16 amino acids. Here the CDR3 DNA reads TGCGCCAGCAGCTCGGTAGCGGGAGCGCTATTGGAGACCCAGTACTTC. It is translated as CASSSVAGALLETQYF.

The V gene is TRBV19, the J gene TRBJ2-4; 7 bases line up with TRBD1. The V and J ends lost 4 bases and 0 bases, in that order; junction bases with no gene match: 9. CDR1 is LNHDA and CDR2 is SQIVND in the germline V gene (reference sequence). There are 17 residues in the CDR3. In nucleotides, the CDR3 is TGTGCCAGTAGTAACTCCCACCGGGACAGAGCCAAAAACATTCAGTACTTC. It is translated as CASSNSHRDRAKNIQYF.

The chain employs TRBV30 and TRBJ1-1, with D perhaps TRBD1 (5 bases). Germline-derived CDR1 and CDR2 are GTSNPN and SVGIG (reference sequence). V lost 3 bases and J 0 bases, leaving 8 bases between the germline ends. The CDR3 totals 13 residues. This chain's CDR3 is CAWSQGMNTEAFF. CDR3 sequence (DNA): TGTGCCTGGAGCCAGGGAATGAACACTGAAGCTTTCTTT.

This chain's CDR3 is CASGLGQVSNQPQHF. CDR3 nucleotide sequence: TGTGCTAGTGGTTTGGGACAGGTTAGCAATCAGCCCCAGCATTTT. The rearrangement uses TRBV12-5 and TRBJ1-5, with D possibly TRBD1 on 6 matching bases. V dropped 1 base and J dropped 0 bases, with 7 bases sitting between them. There are 15 residues in the CDR3. Germline lookup yields CDR1 LGHNT and CDR2 FRNRAP.

CDR3 residues: CASSENKLGGTDDEQYF. CDR3 DNA sequence: TGTGCCAGCAGCGAGAACAAATTGGGAGGAACCGATGACGAGCAGTACTTC. The chain couples TRBV28 to TRBJ2-7; maybe TRBD2 (6 bases). CDR1 is MDHEN, CDR2 SYDVKM, per germline. V was trimmed by 6 bases and J by 5 bases, leaving 26 bases between them. The CDR3 extends over 17 amino acids.

The gene calls are TRBV7-8 and TRBJ2-5; 7 bases are a match to TRBD1. This CDR3 has 15 residues. Looked up from germline, CDR1 is SGHVS and CDR2 is FQNEAQ. Trimming took 2 bases from V and 3 from J; bases not matched to a gene: 6. The CDR3 DNA is TGTGCCAGCAGCTTAATGAGGGGGCAAGAAGAGACCCAGTACTTC. This translates into CASSLMRGQEETQYF.

This rearrangement joins TRBV7-6 to TRBJ2-7, with 10 bases identical to TRBD2. CDR1 is SGHVS and CDR2 is FNYEAQ in the germline V gene. Trimming removed 0 bases from V and 3 bases from J; junction bases left unmatched: 11. The CDR3 consists of 18 residues. The CDR3 sequence is CASSLAPSLAGASYEQYF. For the CDR3, the DNA is TGTGCCAGCAGCTTAGCCCCGTCGCTAGCGGGAGCTAGCTACGAGCAGTACTTC.

This clone was seen only a few times. This chain connects TRBV6-2 or TRBV6-3 to TRBJ2-7, with 11 bases that match TRBD2. Germline V gives CDR1 MNHEY, CDR2 SVGEGT. The CDR3 is made up of 15 amino acids. V lost 2 bases to trimming and J lost 7 bases; unmatched junction nucleotides: 7. CDR3 protein: CASSYRSSGRNEQYF. The CDR3 DNA follows: TGTGCCAGCAGTTACCGGTCTAGCGGGAGGAATGAGCAGTACTTC.

The chain joins TRBV20-1 to TRBJ2-2, with D uncertain. Germline V lookup: CDR1 DFQATT, CDR2 SNEGSKA (reference sequence). V lost 3 bases and J lost 5, with 16 bases in between. This CDR3 contains 15 residues. The CDR3 region is CSASRAELRTGELFF. The DNA of the CDR3 is TGCAGTGCTAGTCGAGCCGAGCTGCGGACCGGGGAGCTGTTTTTT.

The chain recombines TRBV27 with TRBJ2-1, with D hard to call. The CDR3 runs 13 residues. V was cut by 2 bases and J by 4 bases, with 6 bases left in between. Germline V CDR1 and CDR2: MNHEY, SMNVEV (reference sequence). The CDR3 DNA sequence: TGTGCCAGCAGTTTAGCTCAGTACAATGAGCAGTTCTTC. Protein sequence: CASSLAQYNEQFF.

The V gene is TRBV5-1, the J gene TRBJ2-1; 11 nucleotides align to TRBD2. Germline CDR1 and CDR2: SGHRS and YFSETQ. The ends lost 9 bases at V and 0 bases at J; junction bases unmatched: 5. The CDR3 is made up of 15 amino acids. DNA for the CDR3: TGCGCCACTGGGACTAGCGGAAGCTCCTACAATGAGCAGTTCTTC. As protein: CATGTSGSSYNEQFF.

Turning to this clone: Other DNA sequences in this specimen translate into the identical CDR3. The chain joins TRBV5-1 to TRBJ2-1; 8 bases map to TRBD2. J was trimmed by 8 bases and V by 0 bases; bases with no gene match: 4. Germline loops: CDR1 SGHRS, CDR2 YFSETQ. The CDR3 loop spans 14 amino acids. The CDR3 sequence is CASSLGLANDEQFF. The CDR3 region has the DNA TGCGCCAGCAGCTTGGGACTAGCGAACGATGAGCAGTTCTTC.

This clone was detected once. The rearrangement links TRBV7-9 to TRBJ2-7; TRBD1 aligns across 9 bases. Trimming removed 5 bases from V and 2 bases from J; junction bases left unmatched: 10. The CDR3 loop spans 16 amino acids. Germline V gene sequence: CDR1 SEHNR, CDR2 FQNEAQ (reference sequence). The chain's CDR3 is CASSPYPRDRAYEQYF. In DNA form, the CDR3 reads TGTGCCAGCAGCCCATATCCCCGGGACAGGGCCTACGAGCAGTACTTC. Together with reference TRBV7-9 and TRBJ2-7, the CDR3 gives the full variable domain: DTGVSQNPRHKITKRGQNVTFRCDPISEHNRLYWYRQTLGQGPEFLTYFQNEAQLEKSRLLSDRFSAERPKGSFSTLEIQRTEQGDSAMYLCASSPYPRDRAYEQYFGPGTRLTVT.

The chain combines TRBV6-5 with TRBJ2-2; 7 bases agree with TRBD2. This CDR3 comprises 13 residues. Germline CDR1 MNHEY, CDR2 SVGAGI. Trimming at V came to 6 bases and at J to 6 bases, leaving 4 bases not matched to a gene. The CDR3, as DNA: TGTGCCAGCAGCGACGGGGGGTCCGGGGAGCTGTTTTTT. Protein: CASSDGGSGELFF.

V and J are TRBV7-2 and TRBJ2-5; D is unresolved. The CDR3 contains 11 residues. V lost 7 bases, J lost 4 bases, and 7 bases lay in between. Per the germline V gene, CDR1 is SGHTA and CDR2 is FQGNSA. DNA of the CDR3: TGTGCCAGCATCGAGTCAGAGACCCAGTACTTC. Encoded protein: CASIESETQYF. Full variable domain (missing parts from reference TRBV7-2 and TRBJ2-5): GAGVSQSPSNKVTEKGKDVELRCDPISGHTALYWYRQSLGQGLEFLIYFQGNSAPDKSGLPSDRFSAERTGGSVSTLTIQRTQQEDSAVYLCASIESETQYFGPGTRLLVL.